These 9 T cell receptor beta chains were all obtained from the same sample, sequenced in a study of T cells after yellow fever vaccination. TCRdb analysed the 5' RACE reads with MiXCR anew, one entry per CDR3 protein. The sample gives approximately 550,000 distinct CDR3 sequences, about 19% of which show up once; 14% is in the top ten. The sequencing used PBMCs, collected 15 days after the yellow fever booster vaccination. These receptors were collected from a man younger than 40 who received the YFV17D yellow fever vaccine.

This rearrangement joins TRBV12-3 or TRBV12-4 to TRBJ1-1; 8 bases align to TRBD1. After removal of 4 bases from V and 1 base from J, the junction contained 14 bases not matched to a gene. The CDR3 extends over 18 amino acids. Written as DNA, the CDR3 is TGTGCCAGCAGTTCAATCGAAGCGTCAGGGACAGGGAACACTGAAGCTTTCTTT. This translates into CASSSIEASGTGNTEAFF.

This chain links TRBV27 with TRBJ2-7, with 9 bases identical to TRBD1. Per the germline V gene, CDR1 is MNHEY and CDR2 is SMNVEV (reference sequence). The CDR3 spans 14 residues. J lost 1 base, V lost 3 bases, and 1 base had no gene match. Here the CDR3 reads CASSFGQGSYEQYF. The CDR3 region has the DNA TGTGCCAGCAGTTTCGGACAGGGGTCCTACGAGCAGTACTTC.

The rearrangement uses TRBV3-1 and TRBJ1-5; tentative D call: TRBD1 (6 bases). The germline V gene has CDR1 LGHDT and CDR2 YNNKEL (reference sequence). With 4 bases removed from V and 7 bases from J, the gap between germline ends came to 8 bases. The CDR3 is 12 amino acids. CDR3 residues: CASSLGTQPQHF. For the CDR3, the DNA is TGTGCCAGCAGCCTCGGGACACAGCCCCAGCATTTT.

CDR3: CASRAGHPYEQYF. The CDR3 DNA sequence: TGTGCCAGCAGGGCAGGGCATCCCTACGAGCAGTACTTC. This rearrangement joins TRBV6-1 to TRBJ2-7, with a possible D match to TRBD1 (5 bases). CDR1 is MNHNS, CDR2 SASEGT, per germline. The CDR3 is 13 residues long. V was cut by 6 bases and J by 2 bases, with 11 bases left in between.

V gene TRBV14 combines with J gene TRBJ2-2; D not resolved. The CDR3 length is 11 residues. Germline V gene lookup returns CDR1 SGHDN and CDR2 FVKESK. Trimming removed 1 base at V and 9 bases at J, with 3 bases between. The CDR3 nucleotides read TGTGCCAGCAGCCAAGTCAGGGAGCTGTTTTTT. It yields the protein CASSQVRELFF.

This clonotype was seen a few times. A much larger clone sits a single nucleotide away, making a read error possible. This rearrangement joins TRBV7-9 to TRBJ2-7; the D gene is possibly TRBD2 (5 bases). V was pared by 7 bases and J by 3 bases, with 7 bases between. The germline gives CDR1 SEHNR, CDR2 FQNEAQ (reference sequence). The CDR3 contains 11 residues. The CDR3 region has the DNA TGTGCCAGCACCCGGGACTACGAGCAGTACTTC. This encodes CASTRDYEQYF.

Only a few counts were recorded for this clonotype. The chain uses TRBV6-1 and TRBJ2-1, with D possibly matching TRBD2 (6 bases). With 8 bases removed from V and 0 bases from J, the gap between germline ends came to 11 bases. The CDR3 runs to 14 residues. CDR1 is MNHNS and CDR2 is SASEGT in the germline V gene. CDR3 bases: TGTGCCAGCCGTGGGACTCGCTCCTACAATGAGCAGTTCTTC. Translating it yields CASRGTRSYNEQFF.

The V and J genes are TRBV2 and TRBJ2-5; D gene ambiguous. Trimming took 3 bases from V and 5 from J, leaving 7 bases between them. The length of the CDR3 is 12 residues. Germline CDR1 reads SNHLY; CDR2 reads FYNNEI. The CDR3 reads CASSDINETQYF. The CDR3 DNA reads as TGTGCCAGCAGTGATATTAACGAGACCCAGTACTTC.

In nucleotides, the CDR3 is TGTGCCAGCAGTTTTGTCCAGGGAGGGGATACGCAGTATTTT. It specifies CASSFVQGGDTQYF. V and J are TRBV28 and TRBJ2-3; 7 bases line up with TRBD2. V was pared by 3 bases and J by 6 bases, with 6 bases of the junction left unmatched. Germline V lookup: CDR1 MDHEN, CDR2 SYDVKM. The CDR3 runs to 14 residues.